The 20 T cell receptor beta chains presented below share a single source sample, sequenced in a study of T cells in Graves' hyperthyroidism and ophthalmopathy. TCR beta CDR3 region amplification was performed from RNA transcripts. The HTBI set primed first-round TCR CDR3 RT-PCR. Using its own MiXCR run on the multiplex PCR reads, TCRdb lists one record per CDR3 protein. The sample records about 400,000 distinct CDR3 sequences, roughly 14% being singletons. Sequenced: blood. These TCRs come from a woman in her 30s with Graves' ophthalmopathy.

This clonotype was seen at least ten times. The CDR3 DNA reads as TGTGCCAGCACCGTCTGGGGTGAAAAACTGTTTTTT. Protein: CASTVWGEKLFF. The chain links TRBV12-3 or TRBV12-4 to TRBJ1-4, with no clear D. The V and J ends lost 7 bases and 7 bases respectively, with 10 bases between them. This CDR3 has 12 amino acids.

This clonotype was picked up many times. This chain uses TRBV3-1 with TRBJ2-3; D gene uncertain. In germline, CDR1 is LGHDT, CDR2 YNNKEL (reference sequence). The CDR3 consists of 15 residues. Trimming pared 5 bases from V and 2 bases from J, leaving 14 bases between. The CDR3: CASSSRVTITDTQYF. As DNA, the CDR3 is TGTGCCAGCAGCTCCCGAGTTACTATCACAGATACGCAGTATTTT.

V gene TRBV9 combines with J gene TRBJ2-3, with 8 bases identical to TRBD2. J was trimmed by 3 bases and V by 5 bases; bases with no gene match: 8. CDR3 size: 15 residues. Per the germline V gene, CDR1 is SGDLS and CDR2 is YYNGEE. The CDR3 loop is CASSSGGALTDTQYF. The CDR3 nucleotides are TGTGCCAGCAGTTCCGGGGGGGCCTTGACAGATACGCAGTATTTT. Full variable domain (outside the CDR3, taken from reference TRBV9 and TRBJ2-3): DSGVTQTPKHLITATGQRVTLRCSPRSGDLSVYWYQQSLDQGLQFLIQYYNGEERAKGNILERFSAQQFPDLHSELNLSSLELGDSALYFCASSSGGALTDTQYFGPGTRLTVL.

This clonotype was found many times. V gene TRBV20-1 combines with J gene TRBJ2-1, with 8 bases identical to TRBD2. V lost 6 bases, J lost 1 base, and 8 bases stayed unmatched. The CDR3 extends over 15 amino acids. Germline CDR1 and CDR2: DFQATT and SNEGSKA (reference sequence). Here the CDR3 DNA reads TGCAGTGCAAATAGCGGGGACCCATCCTACAATGAGCAGTTCTTC. Amino acids: CSANSGDPSYNEQFF.

This clonotype has more than one count but fewer than ten. The chain joins TRBV9 to TRBJ2-2; D may correspond to TRBD1 or TRBD2 (6 bases each). The CDR3 length is 16 residues. Trimming cost V 2 bases and J 6 bases, with 17 bases left between them. The germline gives CDR1 SGDLS, CDR2 YYNGEE. This CDR3 reads CASSVEEGESAGELFF. DNA of the CDR3: TGTGCCAGCAGCGTGGAGGAGGGGGAGTCTGCCGGGGAGCTGTTTTTT.

There are many counts of this clonotype. The rearrangement uses TRBV20-1 and TRBJ1-2; TRBD1 matches 8 bases. The CDR3 spans 17 residues. The junction had 18 bases not matched to a gene; V was cut back by 4 bases and J by 5 bases. Germline V lookup: CDR1 DFQATT, CDR2 SNEGSKA (reference sequence). The CDR3: CSAMPGAAGTGLYGYTF. CDR3 sequence (DNA): TGCAGTGCTATGCCGGGGGCGGCGGGGACAGGCCTTTATGGCTACACCTTC.

This clonotype was counted ten times or more. V and J are TRBV7-9 and TRBJ1-1; D not certain. Between the trimmed V and J ends, which lost 5 bases and 1 base, there was a span of 14 bases. The germline V gene encodes CDR1 SEHNR and CDR2 FQNEAQ (reference sequence). The CDR3 sequence is 15 residues long. This chain's CDR3 is CASSLSQTANTEAFF. The CDR3 DNA is TGTGCCAGCAGCCTATCTCAAACAGCGAACACTGAAGCTTTCTTT.

This clonotype has ten or more counts. The chain combines TRBV20-1 with TRBJ2-1, with 8 bases lining up with TRBD1. Unmatched junction bases numbered 8, after V lost 3 bases and J lost 4 bases. The CDR3 is 15 residues long. CDR1 DFQATT and CDR2 SNEGSKA come from the germline V gene (reference sequence). CDR3 sequence reads: CSARTGEVGYNEQFF. CDR3 in DNA: TGCAGTGCTAGGACAGGGGAGGTTGGGTACAATGAGCAGTTCTTC.

This clonotype was recorded at least ten times. The V and J genes are TRBV5-1 and TRBJ2-2; 9 bases are a match to TRBD2. The CDR3 spans 16 residues. The germline V gene has CDR1 SGHRS and CDR2 YFSETQ. V dropped 1 base and J dropped 2; count of bases not matched to a gene: 3. CDR3 sequence reads: CASSLRGLANTGELFF. The DNA for the CDR3 is TGCGCCAGCAGCTTGAGGGGACTAGCCAACACCGGGGAGCTGTTTTTT.

This clonotype turned up a few times. The chain employs TRBV4-1 and TRBJ1-4; D remains ambiguous. CDR1 is MGHRA and CDR2 is YSYEKL in the germline V gene. The V gene lost 0 bases and the J gene lost 6 bases, with 8 bases spanning the gap. The CDR3 runs to 14 residues. CDR3 sequence reads: CASSQESHDEKLFF. The CDR3 DNA follows: TGCGCCAGCAGCCAAGAGAGCCACGATGAAAAACTGTTTTTT.

This clonotype was recorded at least ten times. The chain is built from TRBV7-9 and TRBJ1-2; D uncertain. Germline lookup yields CDR1 SEHNR and CDR2 FQNEAQ (reference sequence). V lost 1 base and J 1 base, leaving 16 bases between the germline ends. The CDR3 sequence is 17 residues long. Here the CDR3 DNA reads TGTGCCAGCAGCTTAGGAGCTGCTGCGAGCGTTAACTATGGCTACACCTTC. Amino acid sequence: CASSLGAAASVNYGYTF.

This clonotype occurred a few times. The chain joins TRBV5-6 to TRBJ1-6, with TRBD1 matching 7 bases. Germline V CDR1 and CDR2: SGHDT, YYEEEE. This CDR3 region has 14 residues. Germline trimming cut 1 base from V and 7 bases from J; bases unmatched to any gene: 2. The CDR3 spells CASSLRDRNSPLHF. CDR3 DNA: TGTGCCAGCAGCTTGCGGGACAGAAATTCACCCCTCCACTTT.

This clonotype has at least ten counts. J is TRBJ1-6 and V is TRBV2, with TRBD1 matching 10 bases. CDR1 SNHLY and CDR2 FYNNEI come from the germline V gene. CDR3 length: 14 residues. V lost 4 bases, J lost 10 bases, and 4 bases stayed unmatched. This chain's CDR3 is CASSGQGALSPLHF. The CDR3 DNA reads as TGTGCCAGCAGTGGACAGGGGGCCCTCTCACCCCTCCACTTT.

This clonotype was seen at least ten times. The CDR3 region has the DNA TGTGCCAGCAGCTTATATCTCGGGAGGAACACCGGGGAGCTGTTTTTT. It translates to CASSLYLGRNTGELFF. The chain has TRBV7-2 and TRBJ2-2; a possible D gene is TRBD2 (6 bases). This CDR3 comprises 16 residues. Germline V lookup: CDR1 SGHTA, CDR2 FQGNSA. Between the trimmed V and J ends, which lost 2 bases and 1 base, there was a span of 11 bases.

The genes are TRBV29-1 and TRBJ2-1; 13 bases match TRBD2. V was clipped by 3 bases and J by 7 bases; unmatched bases: 3. Germline V gene sequence: CDR1 SQVTM, CDR2 ANQGSEA. The CDR3 loop spans 14 amino acids. This chain's CDR3 is CSVEGLAGLNEQFF. CDR3 bases: TGCAGCGTTGAGGGACTAGCGGGGCTTAATGAGCAGTTCTTC.

This clonotype was counted ten times or more. The V and J genes are TRBV28 and TRBJ2-6; 9 nucleotides align to TRBD1. The CDR3 is 18 residues long. J gave up 4 bases and V 3 bases, and 10 bases lay outside the gene matches. CDR1 and CDR2 from the germline V gene are MDHEN and SYDVKM. In nucleotides, the CDR3 is TGTGCCAGCAGTTTTCCCTTCGGACAGGGGAACGGGGCCAACGTCCTGACTTTC. Its translation: CASSFPFGQGNGANVLTF.

This clonotype was found many times. This sequence joins TRBV3-1 and TRBJ2-7, with D uncertain. The CDR3 runs to 13 residues. CDR1 is LGHDT, CDR2 YNNKEL, per germline (reference sequence). Trimming took off 0 bases at V and 5 bases at J, with 8 bases between the two ends. In nucleotides, the CDR3 is TGTGCCAGCAGCCAAGATGGTCTCGACGAGCAGTACTTC. This gives the protein CASSQDGLDEQYF.

This clonotype was observed once. The chain employs TRBV2 and TRBJ2-7; D remains unclear. The V gene lost 4 bases and the J gene lost 6 bases, with 22 bases spanning the gap. There are 16 residues in the CDR3. Per germline, CDR1 SNHLY and CDR2 FYNNEI. The chain's CDR3 is CASSVEFEVSGIEQYF. The CDR3 region has the DNA TGTGCCAGCAGTGTCGAGTTCGAGGTTTCAGGCATCGAGCAGTACTTC. Full variable domain (outside the CDR3, taken from reference TRBV2 and TRBJ2-7): EPEVTQTPSHQVTQMGQEVILRCVPISNHLYFYWYRQILGQKVEFLVSFYNNEISEKSEIFDDQFSVERPDGSNFTLKIRSTKLEDSAMYFCASSVEFEVSGIEQYFGPGTRLTVT.

This clonotype was recorded many times. The V and J genes are TRBV5-6 and TRBJ2-1; a possible D gene is TRBD2 (6 bases). This CDR3 is built from 16 residues. With 4 bases removed from V and 3 bases from J, the gap between germline ends came to 17 bases. CDR1 and CDR2 (germline): SGHDT, YYEEEE. CDR3 in amino acids: CASSGDFGKVYNEQFF. CDR3 coding DNA: TGTGCCAGCAGCGGGGACTTTGGGAAAGTCTACAATGAGCAGTTCTTC. Using reference TRBV5-6 and TRBJ2-1 for the parts outside the CDR3, the full variable domain is DAGVTQSPTHLIKTRGQQVTLRCSPKSGHDTVSWYQQALGQGPQFIFQYYEEEERQRGNFPDRFSGHQFPNYSSELNVNALLLGDSALYLCASSGDFGKVYNEQFFGPGTRLTVL.

This clonotype was recorded at least ten times. This rearrangement joins TRBV18 to TRBJ2-2; the D gene is possibly TRBD2 (6 bases). The CDR3 is 16 amino acids. Germline CDR1 KGHSH, CDR2 LQKENI. Trimming removed 0 bases from V and 6 bases from J, with 14 bases in between. The chain's CDR3 is CASSPPVLWRAGELFF. The CDR3 DNA sequence: TGTGCCAGCTCACCACCGGTTTTGTGGAGGGCCGGGGAGCTGTTTTTT.